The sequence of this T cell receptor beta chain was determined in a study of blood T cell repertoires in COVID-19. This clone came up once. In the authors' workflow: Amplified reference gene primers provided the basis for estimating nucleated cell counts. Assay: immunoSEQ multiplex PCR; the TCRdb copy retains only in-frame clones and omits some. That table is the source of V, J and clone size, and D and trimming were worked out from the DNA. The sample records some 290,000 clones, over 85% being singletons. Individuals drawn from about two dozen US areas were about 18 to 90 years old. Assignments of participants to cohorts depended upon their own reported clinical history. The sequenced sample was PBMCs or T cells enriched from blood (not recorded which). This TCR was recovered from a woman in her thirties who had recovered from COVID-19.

CDR3 in DNA: TGTGCCATCAGTGAGGGACTAGCGGAGAACATTCAGTACTTC. Translated: CAISEGLAENIQYF. The V and J genes are TRBV10-3 and TRBJ2-4, with 10 bases identical to TRBD2. V lost 2 bases, J lost 7 bases, and 2 bases stayed unmatched. The CDR3 is 14 residues long. Germline V gene data show CDR1 as ENHRY and CDR2 as SYGVKD.